One TCR beta chain is described in this entry. The length of the CDR3 is 14 residues. V was trimmed by 0 bases and J by 1 base, leaving 7 bases between them. CDR1 is SGHNT, CDR2 YYREEE, per germline (reference sequence). The data are from a study of cytotoxic CD8 clonotypes in ibrutinib-treated CLL. TCR beta libraries used around 2 micrograms of DNA from cryopreserved PBMCs. Assay used: immunoSEQ multiplex PCR; TCRdb lists only in-frame clones, some missing. The sample has around 300,000 clones, 70% to 80% seen once. This chain connects TRBV5-4 to TRBJ2-5, with D hard to call. The sequence was obtained from a human donor with chronic lymphocytic leukemia. The source was PBMCs, collected before ibrutinib treatment. CDR3 nucleotides: TGTGCCAGCAGCTTGGACAGTACCCAAGAGACCCAGTACTTC. It translates to CASSLDSTQETQYF.